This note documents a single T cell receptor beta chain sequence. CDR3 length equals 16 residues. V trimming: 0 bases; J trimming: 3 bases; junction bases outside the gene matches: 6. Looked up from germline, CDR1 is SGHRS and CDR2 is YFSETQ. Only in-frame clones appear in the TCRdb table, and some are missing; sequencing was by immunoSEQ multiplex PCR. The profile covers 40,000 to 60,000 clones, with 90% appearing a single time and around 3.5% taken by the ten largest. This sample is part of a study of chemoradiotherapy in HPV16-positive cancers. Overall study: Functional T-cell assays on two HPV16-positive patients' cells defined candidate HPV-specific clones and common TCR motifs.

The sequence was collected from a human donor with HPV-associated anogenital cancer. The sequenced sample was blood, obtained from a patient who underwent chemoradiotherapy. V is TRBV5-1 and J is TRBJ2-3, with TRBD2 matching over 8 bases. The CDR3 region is CASSLVAGGVTDTQYF. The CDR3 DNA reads TGCGCCAGCAGCTTGGTTGCGGGGGGCGTTACAGATACGCAGTATTTT. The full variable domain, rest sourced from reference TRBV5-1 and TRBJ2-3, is KAGVTQTPRYLIKTRGQQVTLSCSPISGHRSVSWYQQTPGQGLQFLFEYFSETQRNKGNFPGRFSGRQFSNSRSEMNVSTLELGDSALYLCASSLVAGGVTDTQYFGPGTRLTVL.